The 15 T cell receptor beta chains below come from one sample, sequenced in a study of regulatory T cells in long-lasting Graves disease. Time point defined: newly diagnosed GD, antithyroid drugs for less than 3 months. PBMC-derived RNA was used for the TCR library. The authors built TCR beta libraries using iRepertoire HTBI primers and Arm-PCR of CDR3 regions. In TCRdb, the multiplex PCR reads were re-called with MiXCR into one record per CDR3 protein. This table has approximately 400,000 distinct CDR3 sequences, 15% appearing once. This sample was shared with a second study, whose subject was T cells in Graves' hyperthyroidism and ophthalmopathy.

The starting material was peripheral blood mononuclear cells (PBMCs), obtained at new diagnosis, from a patient treated with antithyroid drugs. The receptors come from a middle-aged woman with Graves disease.

CDR3 protein: CASSKGRYPYEQYF. CDR3 nucleotides: TGTGCCAGCAGTAAGGGGCGCTATCCCTACGAGCAGTACTTC. The genes are TRBV28 and TRBJ2-7; possible D gene TRBD1, 5 bases. Germline-derived CDR1 and CDR2 are MDHEN and SYDVKM. The CDR3 is made up of 14 amino acids. The V end was cut by 5 bases, the J end by 2 bases, with 13 bases between.

The table lists this clonotype with many counts. The chain combines TRBV2 with TRBJ1-1; unclear D gene. V lost 6 bases and J 8 bases, leaving 13 bases between the germline ends. Germline loops: CDR1 SNHLY, CDR2 FYNNEI. The CDR3 spans 12 residues. The DNA of the CDR3 is TGTGCCAGCAGAGGGCTGGGAGCGGAAGCTTTCTTT. This encodes CASRGLGAEAFF.

The rearrangement uses TRBV29-1 and TRBJ2-1; D might be TRBD1 (5 bases). Germline V gene sequence: CDR1 SQVTM, CDR2 ANQGSEA. Trimming pared 2 bases from V and 4 bases from J, leaving 15 bases between. The CDR3 runs 15 residues. CDR3 protein: CSVERALTAYNEQFF. DNA of the CDR3: TGCAGCGTTGAAAGGGCTTTGACAGCATACAATGAGCAGTTCTTC.

This clonotype has a handful of counts. The V call is TRBV6-2 or TRBV6-3, the J call TRBJ2-1; 9 bases match TRBD2. The CDR3 spans 17 residues. Germline lookup yields CDR1 MNHEY and CDR2 SVGEGT. After removal of 0 bases from V and 6 bases from J, the junction contained 9 bases not matched to a gene. CDR3 sequence: CASSYSSPSGTINEQFF. CDR3 sequence (DNA): TGTGCCAGCAGTTACTCGTCGCCTAGCGGGACGATCAATGAGCAGTTCTTC.

This clonotype occurred many times. The chain recombines TRBV7-6 with TRBJ2-3; a weak D match, TRBD2 (6 bases). Germline-derived CDR1 and CDR2 are SGHVS and FNYEAQ. This CDR3 comprises 15 residues. The V gene lost 1 base and the J gene lost 4 bases, with 12 bases spanning the gap. The CDR3 is CASSLVGGAADTQYF. CDR3 nucleotide sequence: TGTGCCAGCAGCTTAGTCGGGGGAGCGGCAGATACGCAGTATTTT.

The sample holds many counts of this clonotype. The chain couples TRBV6-1 to TRBJ2-1, with TRBD2 as a possible D gene (7 bases). Germline values: CDR1 MNHNS, CDR2 SASEGT. Trimming stripped 3 bases from V and 0 bases from J, with 18 bases between. CDR3 length: 18 amino acids. The CDR3 nucleotides are TGTGCCAGCAGTGACCCGGGGGGCCAGAAGAGCTCCTACAATGAGCAGTTCTTC. Its translation: CASSDPGGQKSSYNEQFF.

This clonotype occurred many times. At one boundary the junction diverges from the germline segment, which might be a read error. This chain uses TRBV11-3 with TRBJ2-1; possible D gene TRBD2, 7 bases. Germline loops: CDR1 SGHNT, CDR2 YENEEA. The CDR3 extends over 14 amino acids. This CDR3 is CTSSLVGGRNEQFF. The CDR3, as DNA: TGTACCAGCAGCTTAGTCGGGGGGCGGAATGAGCAGTTCTTC.

This clonotype was detected many times. The J gene is TRBJ2-7, the V gene TRBV28; 8 bases agree with TRBD1. V trimming: 7 bases; J trimming: 2 bases; junction bases outside the gene matches: 10. CDR3 length: 15 amino acids. Germline CDR1 reads MDHEN; CDR2 reads SYDVKM. This chain's CDR3 is CASKPRTGTPYEQYF. The CDR3 DNA is TGTGCCAGCAAACCTAGGACAGGGACCCCCTACGAGCAGTACTTC.

The chain couples TRBV20-1 to TRBJ2-7; no clear D. V shed 7 bases and J shed 3 bases, with 16 bases lying between them. The CDR3 loop spans 13 amino acids. The germline gives CDR1 DFQATT, CDR2 SNEGSKA (reference sequence). The DNA of the CDR3 is TGCAGTGGCGCCGACGGACCCAACTACGAGCAGTACTTC. It is translated as CSGADGPNYEQYF.

This clonotype was recorded at least ten times. V is TRBV28 and J is TRBJ2-1; 11 nucleotides match TRBD2. Germline V CDR1 and CDR2: MDHEN, SYDVKM. Germline trimming cut 5 bases from V and 9 bases from J; bases unmatched to any gene: 12. The CDR3 is made up of 16 amino acids. For the CDR3, the DNA is TGTGCCAGCAGTATCCTGACTAGCGGGAAGAGGGGTGAGCAGTTCTTC. Its protein is CASSILTSGKRGEQFF.

The chain uses TRBV12-3 or TRBV12-4 and TRBJ2-5; 10 bases map to TRBD2. J was trimmed by 5 bases and V by 5 bases; bases with no gene match: 11. The CDR3 loop spans 16 amino acids. For the CDR3, the DNA is TGTGCCAGCAGTCCCGGACTAGCGGCAACACGGGAGACCCAGTACTTC. Translation gives CASSPGLAATRETQYF.

The V call is TRBV2, the J call TRBJ2-5; D unresolved. Germline values: CDR1 SNHLY, CDR2 FYNNEI. V was shortened by 7 bases and J by 7 bases, with 13 bases between the two germline ends. CDR3 length: 12 residues. CDR3 residues: CASNPQFGTQYF. Here the CDR3 DNA reads TGTGCCAGCAATCCGCAATTCGGGACCCAGTACTTC.

This clonotype was counted only a few times. The V call is TRBV4-1, the J call TRBJ2-1; 7 bases align to TRBD1. Looked up from germline, CDR1 is MGHRA and CDR2 is YSYEKL. V lost 0 bases to trimming and J lost 4 bases; unmatched junction nucleotides: 3. This CDR3 has 15 residues. CDR3 in DNA: TGCGCCAGCAGCCAAGAACCAGGGGGTTACAATGAGCAGTTCTTC. As protein: CASSQEPGGYNEQFF.

This chain joins TRBV6-1 and TRBJ1-5, with 9 positions matching TRBD1. There are 15 residues in the CDR3. The ends lost 7 bases at V and 2 bases at J; junction bases unmatched: 6. The germline V gene encodes CDR1 MNHNS and CDR2 SASEGT. CDR3 sequence: CASNRGLIGNQPQHF. Written as DNA, the CDR3 is TGTGCCAGCAACAGGGGGCTAATCGGCAATCAGCCCCAGCATTTT.

V usage is TRBV28 and J usage is TRBJ2-1, with TRBD1 identical over 7 bases. V was clipped by 6 bases and J by 8 bases; unmatched bases: 10. This CDR3 has 14 amino acids. CDR1 and CDR2 from the germline V gene are MDHEN and SYDVKM. The CDR3 coding sequence is TGTGCCAGCAGAGAGACAGGGTTAAGGTATGAGCAGTTCTTC. This encodes CASRETGLRYEQFF.